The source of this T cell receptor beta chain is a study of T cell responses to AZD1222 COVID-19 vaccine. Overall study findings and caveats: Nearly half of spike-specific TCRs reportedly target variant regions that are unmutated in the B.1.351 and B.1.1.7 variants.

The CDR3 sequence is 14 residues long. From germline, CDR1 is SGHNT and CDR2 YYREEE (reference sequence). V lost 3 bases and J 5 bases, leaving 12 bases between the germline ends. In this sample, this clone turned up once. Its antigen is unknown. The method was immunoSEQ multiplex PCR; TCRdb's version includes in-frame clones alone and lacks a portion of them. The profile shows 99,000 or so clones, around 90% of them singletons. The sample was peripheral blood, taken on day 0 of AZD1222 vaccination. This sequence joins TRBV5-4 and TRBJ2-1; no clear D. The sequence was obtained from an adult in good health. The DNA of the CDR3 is TGTGCCAGCAGCTCTCCGGGCGAGAACAATGAGCAGTTCTTC. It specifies CASSSPGENNEQFF.